This TCR beta chain came from a study of blood T cell repertoires in COVID-19. Germline V gives CDR1 LNHDA, CDR2 SQIVND (reference sequence). Germline trimming cut 4 bases from V and 1 base from J; bases unmatched to any gene: 5. CDR3 length equals 15 residues. Repertoires were generated with immunoSEQ multiplex PCR, while TCRdb's copy carries only in-frame clones and drops some. The data contain hundreds of thousands of clones, approximately 88% of them singletons. Sequences were obtained from peripheral blood. This TCR derives from a woman under 40 with COVID-19, enrolled during active disease. This chain connects TRBV19 to TRBJ1-1; TRBD1 matches 8 bases. The CDR3: CASSTRTGWNTEAFF. CDR3 in DNA: TGTGCCAGTAGTACGCGGACAGGGTGGAACACTGAAGCTTTCTTT.